Listed below are T cell receptor beta chains from one sample, sequenced in a study of blood T cell repertoires in COVID-19. Sequencing was performed with immunoSEQ multiplex PCR; in TCRdb, only in-frame clones are kept and a portion is missing. The data show over 250,000 clones, 86% seen once. Sequencing was performed on peripheral blood. These receptors all come from a woman aged 70-85 years with COVID-19, enrolled during active disease. The CDR3 runs from the conserved cysteine through the conserved F or W. A D gene is named only where the DNA matches it firmly. Clone size is shown for a subset of rows, as once, few, many or a class of expanded clone.

size	D	V	CDR3
.	TRBD1	TRBV28	CASRGDRVEQYF
once	TRBD1	TRBV5-1	CASSLIETGGDTQYF
.	.	TRBV25-1	CASSEFGRPGDSPLHF
.	TRBD1	TRBV28	CASHRGPAEAFF
.	.	TRBV11-3	CASRTRGLRNTEAFF
.	TRBD2	TRBV2	CASSPSGGHSYEQYF
.	.	TRBV5-1	CASSYSLGEPQHF
.	.	TRBV28	CASSPSGSLRGYTF
.	TRBD1	TRBV7-9	CASSLAYGTADTGELFF
.	TRBD2	TRBV5-4	CASSRPTSGTGDTQYF
.	.	TRBV28	CASSPVRGGNQPQHF
few	TRBD2	TRBV3-1/TRBV3-2	CASSQDRRLAGEQFF
once	TRBD2	TRBV5-1	CASTLAGLGEQYF
.	.	TRBV11-2	CASSSQGFPGNTIYF
.	.	TRBV5-6	CASSLRSTGELFF
.	.	TRBV30	CAWSVLADSYEQYF
.	.	TRBV4-3	CASSQDSARGTEAFF
.	TRBD1	TRBV5-1	CASSLSPGGVDDYGYTF
.	.	TRBV7-2	CASSVSARRETQYF
.	TRBD2	TRBV5-1	CASSSGLAVYNEQFF
.	.	TRBV5-1	CASSSTGHLEQFF
.	.	TRBV23-1	CASSPPAQSNQPQHF
.	TRBD2	TRBV2	CASRPLAGVTGELFF
.	.	TRBV3-1/TRBV3-2	CASSQEGAGALDTQYF
once	.	TRBV7-9	CASSPSGNTEAFF
.	.	TRBV2	CASSLVSNEKLFF
few	.	TRBV6-2/TRBV6-3	CASSYHLRSVAVNTGELFF
many	TRBD1	TRBV2	CASSEQGANNSPLHF
once	.	TRBV9	CASSVDTGYGYTF
.	TRBD1	TRBV6-6	CASSMVGQGLTEAFF
.	TRBD2	TRBV9	CASSQIQRGGWSTDTQYF
.	.	TRBV5-1	CASSPGISSTEAFF
.	TRBD1	TRBV24-1	CATSGTGPEETQYF
once	TRBD2	TRBV6-2/TRBV6-3	CASSTEGGDIYEQYF
once	TRBD2	TRBV10-1	CALVPGLAVCEQYF
.	.	TRBV9	CASSVNSITGELFF
.	TRBD1	TRBV2	CASSVGDRNTEAFF
.	.	TRBV14	CASSQDKGPHLEQYF
once	TRBD1	TRBV7-8	CASSSTGGEGSNQPQHF
.	.	TRBV5-5	CASSLWGEGQYF
.	.	TRBV19	CASRGVTEAFF
once	.	TRBV6-4	CASSASRNSPLHF
.	TRBD1	TRBV24-1	CATRDSQNYGYTF
.	.	TRBV7-9	CASSYPGRVTNEKLFF
.	.	TRBV10-2	CASSKLKASLGGYTF
.	.	TRBV4-3	CASSQEVRGGPLYGYTF
.	.	TRBV28	CASRNSYGYTF
once	TRBD1	TRBV4-2	CASSQEGQGFYEQYF
.	TRBD2	TRBV5-1	CASSPLAGREETQYF
.	.	TRBV14	CASSPQGLTDTQYF
once	TRBD1	TRBV10-1	CASSGQGSRTYEQYF
.	TRBD2	TRBV27	CASSATSGGPRRETQYF
few	.	TRBV5-4	CASSLSVNTGELFF